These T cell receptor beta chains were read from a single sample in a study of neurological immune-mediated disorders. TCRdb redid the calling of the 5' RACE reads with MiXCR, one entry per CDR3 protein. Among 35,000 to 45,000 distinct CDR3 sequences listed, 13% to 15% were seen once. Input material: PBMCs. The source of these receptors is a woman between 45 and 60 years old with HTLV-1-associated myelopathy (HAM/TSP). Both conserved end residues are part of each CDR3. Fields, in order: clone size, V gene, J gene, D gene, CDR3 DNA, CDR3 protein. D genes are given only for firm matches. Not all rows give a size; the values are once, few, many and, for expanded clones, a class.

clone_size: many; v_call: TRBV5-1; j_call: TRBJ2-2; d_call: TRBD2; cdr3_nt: TGCGCCAGCACCCCGTCGGGCGGGGGGACCGCCGGGGAGCTGTTTTTT; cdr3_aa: CASTPSGGGTAGELFF
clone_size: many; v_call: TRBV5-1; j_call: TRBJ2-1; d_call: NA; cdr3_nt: TGCGCCAGCAGCCCAGACAGAAGCCCCTACAATGAGCAGTTCTTC; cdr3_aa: CASSPDRSPYNEQFF
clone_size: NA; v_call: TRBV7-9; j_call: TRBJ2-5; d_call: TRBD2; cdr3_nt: TGTGCCAGCAGCCGCCGGACTAGCGGGTTCCAAGAGACCCAGTACTTC; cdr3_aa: CASSRRTSGFQETQYF
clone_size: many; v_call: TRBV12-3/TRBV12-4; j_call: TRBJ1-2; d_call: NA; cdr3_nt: TGTGCCAGCAGTTTAAATTACCGGAGGAACTATGGCTACACCTTC; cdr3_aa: CASSLNYRRNYGYTF
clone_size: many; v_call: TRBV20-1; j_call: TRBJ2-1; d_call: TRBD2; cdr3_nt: TGCAGTGCTAGAAAGGGCGGGGGGGCCGACAATGAGCAGTTCTTC; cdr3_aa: CSARKGGGADNEQFF
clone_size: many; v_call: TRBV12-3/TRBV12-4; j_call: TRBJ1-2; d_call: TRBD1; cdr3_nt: TGTGCCAGCAGTTCGGGGACAGGGGTTGGTCCTTATGGCTACACCTTC; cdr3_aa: CASSSGTGVGPYGYTF
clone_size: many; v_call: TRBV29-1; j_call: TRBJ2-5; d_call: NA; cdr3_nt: TGCAGCGTTGAAATTTTTCGGTCTGAGGAGACCCAGTACTTC; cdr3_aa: CSVEIFRSEETQYF
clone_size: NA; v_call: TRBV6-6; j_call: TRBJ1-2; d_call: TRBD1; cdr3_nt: TGTGCCAGCAGTGACAGGGGGCTGGGTGGCTACACCTTC; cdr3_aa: CASSDRGLGGYTF
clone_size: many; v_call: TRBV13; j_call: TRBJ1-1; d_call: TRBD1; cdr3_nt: TGTGCCAGCAGCTCCCCCCCCGGACAGGGGAGTATGATGAACACTGAAGCTTTCTTT; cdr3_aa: CASSSPPGQGSMMNTEAFF
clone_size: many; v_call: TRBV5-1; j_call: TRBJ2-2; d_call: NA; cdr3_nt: TGCGCCAGCAGCGGTGGACAGATTACGAACACCGGGGAGCTGTTTTTT; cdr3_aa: CASSGGQITNTGELFF
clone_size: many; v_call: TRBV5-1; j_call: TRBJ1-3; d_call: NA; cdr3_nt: TGCGCCAGCAGCTTGAGGGAGAGCTCTGGAAACACCATATATTTT; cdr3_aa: CASSLRESSGNTIYF
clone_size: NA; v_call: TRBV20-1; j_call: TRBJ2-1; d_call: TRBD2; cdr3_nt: TGTACTGCTAGAGATTCCCAGACTAGCGGGCGGTATGAGCAGTTCTTC; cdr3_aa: CTARDSQTSGRYEQFF
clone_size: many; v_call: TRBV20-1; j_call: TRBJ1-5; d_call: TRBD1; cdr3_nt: TGCAGTGCTAGAGATGGGCAGGGGGCGCGGAATCAGCCCCAGCATTTT; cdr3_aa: CSARDGQGARNQPQHF